The source of this TCR beta chain is a study of shared clonotypes between healthy human individuals. Each unsorted sample relied on 70 million to 90 million PBMCs as its source of genomic DNA. The table came from immunoSEQ multiplex PCR; TCRdb's copy has only in-frame clones and leaves some out. The repertoire consists of about 510,000 clones, with approximately 79% occurring once and the leading ten covering about an eighth. V was shortened by 1 base and J by 2 bases, with 12 bases between the two germline ends. Germline V gene lookup returns CDR1 LGHNA and CDR2 YNFKEQ. The CDR3 has 15 residues. Study outcomes and limitations: Clonotype sharing levels among donors were expected to vary with sequencing depth.

Comments on this clone: The antigen is unknown.

The sequence came from a woman aged 40 to 50 in good health. Some clones in this sample may be carry-over from other donors' samples. The sample consisted of PBMCs. The genes are TRBV4-2 and TRBJ2-7; D is perhaps TRBD2 (5 bases). CDR3 protein: CASSQVSRGTYEQYF. CDR3 in DNA: TGTGCCAGCAGCCAAGTTAGTCGGGGAACCTACGAGCAGTACTTC.